A few counts support the clone carrying this T cell receptor (beta chain). Its cognate antigen is unknown. The entry originates in a study of cytomegalovirus exposure and HLA in healthy donors. Overall study context: Within the Caucasian-associated ancestry cluster were more than 75% of the 350 to 400 genotyped donors. General study points: The study reported that TCR beta sequences accurately predicted HLA-A and HLA-B alleles in most subjects.

The PCR used 60 Vbeta and 13 Jbeta primers. The assay was immunoSEQ multiplex PCR, and TCRdb's table has in-frame clones only and misses some. The table records about 98,000 clones, over 65% of them present only once. This clonotype originated in a man aged 60 to 69 in good health and CMV-seropositive. The sample was PBMCs.

Here the CDR3 reads CAVRTGRNEKLFF. CDR3 in DNA: TGTGCCGTAAGGACAGGCCGTAATGAAAAACTGTTTTTT. The V and J genes are TRBV9 and TRBJ1-4; 7 bases are a match to TRBD1. Trimming at V came to 10 bases and at J to 4 bases, leaving 7 bases not matched to a gene. There are 13 residues in the CDR3. CDR1 is SGDLS, CDR2 YYNGEE, per germline.